This TCR beta chain was recorded in a study of read filtering for tumor transcriptome and immune sequencing. The wider study: By R-ISS, stages I, II and III held approximately 8, 16 and 7 patients. Transcriptome libraries were built from DNase-treated RNA. IR-seq gave about 3.5 to 11 million TCR reads per sample; RNA-seq gave 85 to 1273.

Molecular barcoded adaptors covering alpha/delta and beta/gamma chains were used on roughly 400 ng RNA. TCRdb independently ran MiXCR on the reads; one entry per CDR3 protein. Of approximately 62,000 distinct CDR3 sequences in the sample, around a fifth were seen once. The V segment lost 3 bases and the J segment 4 bases; nucleotides outside the gene matches: 5. There are 14 residues in the CDR3. From germline, CDR1 is SGHKS and CDR2 YYEKEE (reference sequence). Broader study findings: This fraction held mixed bone marrow immune cells after CD138-negative sorting.

At least ten counts were recorded for this clonotype. The antigen remains undetermined. The sequence was collected from a donor at least 40 years old with multiple myeloma. V is TRBV5-5 and J is TRBJ2-5, with TRBD2 matching over 8 bases. The specimen was a population of CD138-negative cells sorted from bone marrow. The CDR3 is CASSSPGGLETQYF. The CDR3 DNA reads TGTGCCAGCAGCTCGCCGGGGGGGCTAGAGACCCAGTACTTC.